The clone carrying this T cell receptor beta chain was detected only once. Its antigen is not known. The data belong to a study of graft-versus-host responses after intestinal transplantation. This CDR3 has 17 residues. V gave up 2 bases and J gave up 5 bases; unmatched junction bases: 10. The V gene's germline CDR1 is KGHSH and CDR2 LQKENI. This table comes from immunoSEQ multiplex PCR, and its TCRdb copy is limited to in-frame clones, with some not included. Of over 80,000 clones in the sample, roughly nine tenths were seen once. The genes are TRBV18 and TRBJ1-2; 11 bases align to TRBD1. The origin of this receptor is a human donor who was the organ donor for an intestinal transplant. The sequencing used unstimulated CD4+ T cells sorted from spleen or lymph node cells, collected before transplant. CDR3 DNA: TGTGCCAGCTCACCAATGGGGACAGGGGGAGATGTTTATGGCTACACCTTC. Translation gives CASSPMGTGGDVYGYTF.